This TCR beta chain was recovered during a study of shared clonotypes between healthy human individuals. Across the whole study: The cohort comprised a couple of women and a few men. Their ages spanned 18 to 49 years.

Germline V gene data show CDR1 as SNHLY and CDR2 as FYNNEI. The CDR3 length is 14 residues. The V end was cut by 4 bases, the J end by 2 bases, with 6 bases between. Findings of the study overall: In contrast to clonotypes shared by all four donors, non-shared clonotypes had lower generation probabilities.

TCRdb's copy holds only in-frame clones and misses some; the assay was immunoSEQ multiplex PCR. The sample carries 2 million to 2.5 million clones, 90% to 97% recorded once. For this clone: The antigen remains undetermined.

The sequencing input was naive CD4+ T cells sorted from blood. The subset here: CD45RA+ positively selected. This TCR derives from a young man in good health. V usage is TRBV2 and J usage is TRBJ2-6; possibly TRBD1 for D (5 bases). The CDR3 spells CASSGQTGANVLTF. In nucleotides, the CDR3 is TGTGCCAGCAGTGGACAGACTGGGGCCAACGTCCTGACTTTC. Together with reference TRBV2 and TRBJ2-6, the CDR3 gives the full variable domain: EPEVTQTPSHQVTQMGQEVILRCVPISNHLYFYWYRQILGQKVEFLVSFYNNEISEKSEIFDDQFSVERPDGSNFTLKIRSTKLEDSAMYFCASSGQTGANVLTFGAGSRLTVL.